This is a list of T cell receptor beta chains from one sample in a study of T cells in Graves' hyperthyroidism and ophthalmopathy. Via MiXCR, TCRdb re-called the multiplex PCR reads, giving one row per CDR3 protein. The sample consists of around 700,000 distinct CDR3 sequences, approximately 19% of them appearing once. Sample: blood. All receptors come from a woman aged 45-59 years with Graves' hyperthyroidism that later progressed to Graves' ophthalmopathy. Both conserved end residues are part of each CDR3. A D gene is named only where the DNA matches it firmly. A clone size is listed for some rows: how often the clone was seen (once, few, many), or a class if it is expanded.

TRBJ1-2 | TRBD1 | many | TRBV12-3/TRBV12-4 | CASRPRTGYGYTF | TGTGCCAGCAGACCCCGGACAGGCTATGGCTACACCTTC
TRBJ2-5 | TRBD2 | many | TRBV12-3/TRBV12-4 | CASSLTSGGAGETQYF | TGTGCCAGCAGTTTAACTAGCGGGGGGGCCGGTGAGACCCAGTACTTC
TRBJ2-1 | . | . | TRBV28 | CATKRNADEQFF | TGTGCCACGAAGAGGAATGCCGATGAGCAGTTCTTC
TRBJ1-1 | . | many | TRBV5-5 | CASRVLDTEAFF | TGTGCCAGCAGGGTGTTGGACACTGAAGCTTTCTTT
TRBJ2-3 | . | . | TRBV11-2 | CASSNIGADTQYF | TGTGCCAGCAGCAATATTGGGGCAGATACGCAGTATTTT
TRBJ2-3 | TRBD2 | many | TRBV2 | CASSETSGGTDTQYF | TGTGCCAGCAGTGAAACCAGCGGGGGGACAGATACGCAGTATTTT
TRBJ2-1 | TRBD1 | many | TRBV7-3 | CASSPGPGQDYNEQFF | TGTGCCAGCAGCCCGGGGCCGGGACAGGACTACAATGAGCAGTTCTTC
TRBJ1-1 | . | . | TRBV5-4 | CASSMGTPGGYTEAFF | TGTGCCAGCAGCATGGGGACACCCGGCGGATACACTGAAGCTTTCTTT
TRBJ2-2 | . | . | TRBV7-8 | CASSFAAMNTGELFF | TGTGCCAGCAGCTTTGCAGCGATGAACACCGGGGAGCTGTTTTTT
TRBJ2-1 | . | few | TRBV4-1 | CASGTGDGYNEQFF | TGCGCCAGCGGTACGGGGGATGGTTACAATGAGCAGTTCTTC
TRBJ2-3 | . | . | TRBV6-5 | CASSFSRHTDTQYF | TGTGCCAGCAGTTTCTCAAGACACACAGATACGCAGTATTTT
TRBJ1-2 | . | . | TRBV29-1 | CSVEDRGWDYGYTF | TGCAGCGTTGAAGACAGGGGTTGGGACTATGGCTACACCTTC
TRBJ2-5 | TRBD2 | few | TRBV5-1 | CASSWLAGVDKETQYF | TGCGCCAGCAGCTGGTTAGCGGGGGTTGACAAAGAGACCCAGTACTTC
TRBJ2-5 | . | many | TRBV20-1 | CSALTRTVQETQYF | TGCAGTGCTCTGACGAGGACAGTGCAAGAGACCCAGTACTTC
TRBJ1-1 | . | few | TRBV29-1 | CSIGEWGTEAFF | TGCAGCATAGGGGAGTGGGGCACTGAAGCTTTCTTT
TRBJ2-5 | . | . | TRBV7-2 | CASSLVYREETQYF | TGTGCCAGCAGCTTAGTGTACAGAGAAGAGACCCAGTACTTC